This TCR beta chain was recovered during a study of blood T cell repertoires in COVID-19. Whole-study context: COVID-19 samples collected from the United States, Italy and Spain covered acute and convalescent phases. T cells, B-cell-depleted T cells, or PBMCs provided the cDNA or gDNA that served as material.

V was pared by 4 bases and J by 5 bases, with 17 bases between. Per germline, CDR1 LNHDA and CDR2 SQIVND (reference sequence). The CDR3 spans 15 residues. As originally analysed: Amplifying reference gene primers gave estimates of nucleated cell counts. The table came from immunoSEQ multiplex PCR; TCRdb's copy has only in-frame clones and leaves some out. The V and J calls and clone size come from that table; D and trimming were worked out from the DNA. The sample holds about 180,000 clones, 82% seen once. What was sequenced was peripheral blood. This receptor was taken from a woman in her 70s with acute or convalescent COVID-19. The chain carries TRBV19 and TRBJ1-2; no clear D gene. The CDR3 sequence is CASSNGGSKGYGYTF. Written as DNA, the CDR3 is TGTGCCAGTAGTAATGGCGGGTCAAAGGGTTATGGCTACACCTTC. Full variable domain (rest looked up from reference TRBV19 and TRBJ1-2): DGGITQSPKYLFRKEGQNVTLSCEQNLNHDAMYWYRQDPGQGLRLIYYSQIVNDFQKGDIAEGYSVSREKKESFPLTVTSAQKNPTAFYLCASSNGGSKGYGYTFGSGTRLTVV.